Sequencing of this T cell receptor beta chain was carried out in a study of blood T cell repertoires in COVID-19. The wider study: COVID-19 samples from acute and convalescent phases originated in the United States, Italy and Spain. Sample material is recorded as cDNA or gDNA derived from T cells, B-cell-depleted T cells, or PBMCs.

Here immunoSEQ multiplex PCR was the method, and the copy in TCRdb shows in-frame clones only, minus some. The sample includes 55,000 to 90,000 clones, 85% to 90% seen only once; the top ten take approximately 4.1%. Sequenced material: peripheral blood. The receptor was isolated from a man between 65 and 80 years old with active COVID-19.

The chain's CDR3 is CASPLRGGTSGTYNEQFF. The DNA of the CDR3 is TGTGCAAGTCCCCTTAGGGGCGGGACTAGCGGGACCTACAATGAGCAGTTCTTC. This rearrangement joins TRBV12-2 to TRBJ2-1; TRBD2, the table's D call, was not compared with the DNA. TRBV12-2 is a known pseudogene. The CDR3 is made up of 18 amino acids.